This entry lists 15 T cell receptor beta chains sequenced from one sample in a study of cytomegalovirus exposure and HLA in healthy donors (dated by TCRdb to 2016 to 2017). Libraries were built with the immunoSEQ multiplex PCR assay. As stored in TCRdb, this immuneACCESS dataset retains in-frame rearrangements with V and J assigned. A fraction of the clones does not appear; measured against another copy, unresolved V genes explain less than half of the discrepancy, and the remainder lacks a known reason. The sample table shows about 280,000 clones, and 65% to 90% are seen once. The ten largest clones add up to roughly 0.99% of the sample. The specimen was PBMCs. The receptors derive from a woman aged 18 to 35 in good health and CMV-seronegative.

The chain uses TRBV6-5 and TRBJ2-5; D might be TRBD2 (6 bases). Trimming stripped 7 bases from V and 0 bases from J, with 15 bases between. The CDR3 consists of 15 residues. The germline V gene has CDR1 MNHEY and CDR2 SVGAGI. CDR3 sequence reads: CASTSRGWYQETQYF. Written as DNA, the CDR3 is TGTGCCAGCACATCCCGGGGGTGGTACCAAGAGACCCAGTACTTC.

This clone was found a few times. J is TRBJ2-5 and V is TRBV11-3; D not resolved. V lost 4 bases, J lost 7 bases, and 10 bases lay in between. The germline CDR1 and CDR2 sequences are SGHNT and YENEEA. This CDR3 has 12 residues. CDR3 DNA: TGTGCCAGCAGCTGGCAGGCAGGGACCCAGTACTTC. It translates to CASSWQAGTQYF.

The CDR3 nucleotides are TGTGCCAGCAGCTGGCAGGGCGAGGACGAGCAGTACTTC. Translating gives CASSWQGEDEQYF. This chain joins TRBV9 and TRBJ2-7; weak D call: TRBD1 (5 bases). V was pared by 4 bases and J by 5 bases, with 13 bases between. The length of the CDR3 is 13 residues. CDR1 and CDR2 from the germline V gene are SGDLS and YYNGEE. Combining the CDR3 with reference TRBV9 and TRBJ2-7 gives the whole variable domain DSGVTQTPKHLITATGQRVTLRCSPRSGDLSVYWYQQSLDQGLQFLIQYYNGEERAKGNILERFSAQQFPDLHSELNLSSLELGDSALYFCASSWQGEDEQYFGPGTRLTVT.

V and J are TRBV5-1 and TRBJ2-3; 11 positions agree with TRBD2. The V and J ends lost 2 bases and 0 bases, in that order; junction bases with no gene match: 5. CDR3 length: 17 amino acids. CDR1 is SGHRS, CDR2 YFSETQ, per germline. As DNA, the CDR3 is TGCGCCAGCAGCTTTCCTTCTAGCGGGGGGAGCACAGATACGCAGTATTTT. Encoded protein: CASSFPSSGGSTDTQYF.

The V gene is TRBV19, the J gene TRBJ1-5, with 10 bases identical to TRBD1. This CDR3 spans 17 amino acids. Trimming at V came to 3 bases and at J to 4 bases, leaving 9 bases not matched to a gene. Germline V gene data show CDR1 as LNHDA and CDR2 as SQIVND (reference sequence). Here the CDR3 reads CASSILGQGQVNQPQHF. Written as DNA, the CDR3 is TGTGCCAGTAGTATCCTGGGACAGGGGCAGGTAAATCAGCCCCAGCATTTT.

V gene TRBV5-1 combines with J gene TRBJ2-7; a weak D match, TRBD1 (6 bases). V was clipped by 3 bases and J by 3 bases, with 19 bases between them. The CDR3 loop spans 16 amino acids. Germline-derived CDR1 and CDR2 are SGHRS and YFSETQ. The CDR3 nucleotides are TGCGCCAGCAGCTCCCGGGGACGAAGAGGGGGCTACGAGCAGTACTTC. Its protein product is CASSSRGRRGGYEQYF.

This clone occurred a few times. The V gene is TRBV4-1, the J gene TRBJ1-2; weak D call: TRBD1 (6 bases). Germline CDR1 and CDR2: MGHRA and YSYEKL. The CDR3 is made up of 12 amino acids. V was trimmed by 3 bases and J by 8 bases, leaving 10 bases between them. CDR3 nucleotides: TGCGCCAGCAGCCAGACCGGGACAGGCTACACCTTC. The encoded protein is CASSQTGTGYTF.

The V call is TRBV15, the J call TRBJ2-7; D not certain. In germline, CDR1 is LNHNV, CDR2 YYDKDF (reference sequence). This CDR3 spans 14 amino acids. Trimming removed 4 bases from V and 1 base from J, with 11 bases in between. The CDR3 DNA reads TGTGCCACCAGCATTAACTACGGATCCTACGAGCAGTACTTC. It encodes CATSINYGSYEQYF.

The chain has TRBV18 and TRBJ2-7, with D maybe TRBD2 (6 bases). V lost 3 bases and J lost 4, with 13 bases in between. The length of the CDR3 is 14 residues. Germline V gene data show CDR1 as KGHSH and CDR2 as LQKENI. CDR3 nucleotide sequence: TGTGCCAGCTCACCGTTCGGGAGCTGGTACGAGCAGTACTTC. It yields the protein CASSPFGSWYEQYF.

This chain joins TRBV30 and TRBJ2-7, with a possible D match to TRBD2 (5 bases). V lost 5 bases to trimming and J lost 1 base, with 12 bases between them. The length of the CDR3 is 13 residues. Germline-derived CDR1 and CDR2 are GTSNPN and SVGIG (reference sequence). CDR3 in amino acids: CAWALATSYEQYF. CDR3 sequence (DNA): TGTGCCTGGGCTCTAGCTACTTCCTACGAGCAGTACTTC. The full variable domain, rest sourced from reference TRBV30 and TRBJ2-7, is SQTIHQWPATLVQPVGSPLSLECTVEGTSNPNLYWYRQAAGRGLQLLFYSVGIGQISSEVPQNLSASRPQDRQFILSSKKLLLSDSGFYLCAWALATSYEQYFGPGTRLTVT.

The V call is TRBV18, the J call TRBJ2-1, with 10 bases fitting TRBD2. Germline V lookup: CDR1 KGHSH, CDR2 LQKENI. The V and J ends lost 2 bases and 14 bases, in that order; junction bases with no gene match: 0. The CDR3 is 11 residues long. This chain's CDR3 is CASSPGTSEFF. The CDR3 DNA follows: TGTGCCAGCTCACCAGGGACTAGCGAGTTCTTC.

The rearrangement uses TRBV10-1 and TRBJ2-7; 8 bases fit TRBD2. The CDR3 sequence is 16 residues long. The junction had 8 bases not matched to a gene; V was cut back by 2 bases and J by 2 bases. The germline CDR1 and CDR2 sequences are WNHNN and SYGVQD (reference sequence). CDR3 nucleotides: TGCGCCAGCAGTGAGAAGGGTAGCGGGAACCCCTACGAGCAGTACTTC. Protein product: CASSEKGSGNPYEQYF.

With regard to this clone: The same CDR3 is also encoded by other DNA sequences in this sample. J is TRBJ2-7 and V is TRBV28; 7 bases align to TRBD1. There are 13 residues in the CDR3. Germline assignment: CDR1 MDHEN and CDR2 SYDVKM. Trimming at V came to 5 bases and at J to 3 bases, leaving 4 bases not matched to a gene. The CDR3: CASSPGTDYEQYF. DNA of the CDR3: TGTGCCAGCAGTCCGGGGACAGACTACGAGCAGTACTTC.

This sequence joins TRBV28 and TRBJ1-3; D is possibly TRBD1 (6 bases). Looked up from germline, CDR1 is MDHEN and CDR2 is SYDVKM. Trimming took 0 bases from V and 1 from J, leaving 7 bases between them. The CDR3 consists of 15 residues. In DNA, the CDR3 is TGTGCCAGCAGTTTATGGGACAGTTCTGGAAACACCATATATTTT. It translates to CASSLWDSSGNTIYF.

A few counts support this clone. The chain is built from TRBV2 and TRBJ1-4, with a tentative D call TRBD1 (6 bases). The germline V and J ends were trimmed by 9 bases and 6 bases, with 17 bases remaining between them. The germline V gene has CDR1 SNHLY and CDR2 FYNNEI. The CDR3 runs to 14 residues. The CDR3 DNA reads TGTGCCAGTTCATGGGATCAGGGGTATGAAAAACTGTTTTTT. The encoded protein is CASSWDQGYEKLFF.